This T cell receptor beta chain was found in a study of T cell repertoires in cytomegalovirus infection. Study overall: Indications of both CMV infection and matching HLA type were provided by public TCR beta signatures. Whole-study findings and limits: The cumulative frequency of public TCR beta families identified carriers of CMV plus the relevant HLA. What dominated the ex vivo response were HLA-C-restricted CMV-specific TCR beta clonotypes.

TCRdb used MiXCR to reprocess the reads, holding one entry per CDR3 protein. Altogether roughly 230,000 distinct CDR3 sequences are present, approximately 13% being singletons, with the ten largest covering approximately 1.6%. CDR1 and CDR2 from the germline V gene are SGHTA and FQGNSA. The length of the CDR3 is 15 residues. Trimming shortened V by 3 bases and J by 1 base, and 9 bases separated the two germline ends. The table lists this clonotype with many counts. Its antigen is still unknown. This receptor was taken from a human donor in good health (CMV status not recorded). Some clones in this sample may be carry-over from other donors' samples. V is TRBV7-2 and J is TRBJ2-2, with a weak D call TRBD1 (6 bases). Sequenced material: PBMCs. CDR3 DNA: TGTGCCAGCAGCTTGGACAGTAGGAACACCGGGGAGCTGTTTTTT. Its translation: CASSLDSRNTGELFF.